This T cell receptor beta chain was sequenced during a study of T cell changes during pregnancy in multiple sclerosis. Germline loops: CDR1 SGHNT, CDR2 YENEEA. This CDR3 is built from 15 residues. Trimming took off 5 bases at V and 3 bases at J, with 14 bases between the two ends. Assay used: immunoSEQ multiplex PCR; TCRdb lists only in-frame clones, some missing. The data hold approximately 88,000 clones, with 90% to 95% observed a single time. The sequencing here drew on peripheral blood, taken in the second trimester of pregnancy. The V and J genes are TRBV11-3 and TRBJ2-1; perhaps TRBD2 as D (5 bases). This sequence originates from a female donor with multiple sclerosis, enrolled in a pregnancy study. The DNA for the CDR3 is TGTGCCAGCAGCCCGGTCAGCGGAAGCTACAATGAGCAGTTCTTC. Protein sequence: CASSPVSGSYNEQFF.